A selection of T cell receptor beta chains follows, all from one sample in a study of post-analysis software for immune sequencing data. TCRdb fed the PCR reads into MiXCR, producing one record per CDR3 protein. The sample records roughly 540,000 distinct CDR3 sequences, 30% to 40% being singletons. Sequencing used blood. The origin of the receptors is a girl under 18 with multiple sclerosis. The CDR3 runs from the conserved cysteine through the conserved F or W. The D gene is left open where the match is weak. Part of the rows lack a size; the others show once, few, many or a class for expanded clones.

.	.	TRBV5-5	TRBJ2-1	CASSLGSSGEQFF	TGTGCCAGCAGCTTGGGCAGCTCGGGTGAGCAGTTCTTC
.	TRBD1	TRBV12-3/TRBV12-4	TRBJ1-1	CASSRDRQGTEAFF	TGTGCCAGCAGCCGGGACAGGCAGGGCACTGAAGCTTTCTTT
.	TRBD1	TRBV3-1	TRBJ2-5	CASSQGTGRQETQYF	TGTGCCAGCAGCCAGGGGACAGGGCGCCAAGAGACCCAGTACTTC
few	TRBD2	TRBV2	TRBJ2-5	CASSGSGGQETQYF	TGTGCCAGCAGTGGGAGCGGGGGCCAAGAGACCCAGTACTTC
once	.	TRBV20-1	TRBJ1-1	CSAREYLWGIRTEAFF	TGCAGTGCTAGAGAGTATTTGTGGGGTATACGGACTGAAGCTTTCTTT
.	TRBD1	TRBV12-3/TRBV12-4	TRBJ1-2	CASRRDSLSGYTF	TGTGCCAGCAGGAGGGACAGTTTGAGTGGCTACACCTTC
.	.	TRBV12-3/TRBV12-4	TRBJ2-7	CASSPTGRLYEQYF	TGTGCCAGCAGTCCGACAGGGAGGCTCTACGAGCAGTACTTC
.	.	TRBV29-1	TRBJ2-5	CSVGLGRGETQYF	TGCAGCGTTGGGCTCGGCAGGGGTGAGACCCAGTACTTC
once	TRBD2	TRBV5-1	TRBJ2-5	CASSWAPSGETQYF	TGCGCCAGCAGCTGGGCACCTAGCGGAGAGACCCAGTACTTC
.	.	TRBV5-1	TRBJ2-3	CASSPTDQSTDTQYF	TGCGCCAGCAGCCCAACCGACCAGAGCACAGATACGCAGTATTTT
.	TRBD1	TRBV12-3/TRBV12-4	TRBJ2-2	CASSADREPNMGELFF	TGTGCCAGCAGTGCCGACAGGGAACCGAACATGGGGGAGCTGTTTTTT
.	TRBD2	TRBV2	TRBJ2-3	CASSKETGKRLAQRGASTDTQYF	TGTGCCAGCAGTAAAGAGACCGGAAAAAGACTAGCCCAAAGAGGTGCTAGCACAGATACGCAGTATTTT
.	.	TRBV3-1	TRBJ1-2	CASSQDRLGANYGYTF	TGTGCCAGCAGCCAAGATAGGTTAGGAGCTAACTATGGCTACACCTTC
.	.	TRBV29-1	TRBJ2-1	CSVEGDGSYNEQFF	TGCAGCGTTGAAGGGGACGGTTCCTACAATGAGCAGTTCTTC
.	.	TRBV7-2	TRBJ2-7	CASSPSPGTSYEQYF	TGTGCCAGCAGCCCTTCCCCCGGAACCTCCTACGAGCAGTACTTC
few	TRBD2	TRBV7-6	TRBJ2-5	CASSLLQGLAGPETQYF	TGTGCCAGCAGCTTACTCCAGGGATTAGCGGGGCCAGAGACCCAGTACTTC
few	.	TRBV6-2/TRBV6-3	TRBJ1-2	CASSPGSSYYYGYTF	TGTGCCAGCAGTCCCGGATCCTCGTACTACTATGGCTACACCTTC
.	TRBD2	TRBV20-1	TRBJ2-5	CSARGWGGGETQYF	TGCAGTGCTAGAGGCTGGGGGGGTGGAGAGACCCAGTACTTC
.	TRBD1	TRBV9	TRBJ1-1	CASSVATTGMTEAFF	TGTGCCAGCAGCGTAGCTACGACAGGGATGACTGAAGCTTTCTTT
.	.	TRBV12-3/TRBV12-4	TRBJ2-5	CASSREGQNQETQYF	TGTGCCAGCAGCAGGGAGGGACAGAACCAAGAGACCCAGTACTTC
once	.	TRBV6-6	TRBJ1-6	CASSYSGGRDSPLHF	TGTGCCAGCAGTTACTCGGGGGGGCGAGACTCACCCCTCCACTTT
few	.	TRBV5-1	TRBJ2-2	CASSPIAGELFF	TGCGCCAGCAGCCCCATAGCCGGGGAGCTGTTTTTT
few	TRBD2	TRBV5-1	TRBJ2-3	CASSLGTSPDTQYF	TGCGCCAGCAGCTTGGGGACTAGCCCAGATACGCAGTATTTT
.	TRBD2	TRBV11-2	TRBJ2-7	CASSLASGGSTYEQYF	TGTGCCAGCAGCTTAGCTAGCGGGGGGTCGACATACGAGCAGTACTTC
.	.	TRBV5-1	TRBJ1-1	CASSWEGHGEGTAFF	TGCGCCAGCAGCTGGGAGGGACATGGCGAAGGCACAGCTTTCTTT
few	TRBD1	TRBV5-1	TRBJ2-1	CASGQGGTGGIGSYNEQFF	TGCGCCAGCGGTCAGGGTGGGACAGGGGGCATTGGGTCCTACAATGAGCAGTTCTTC
few	TRBD2	TRBV6-5	TRBJ2-7	CASRPSGRNYEQYF	TGTGCCAGCAGGCCTAGCGGGAGGAACTACGAGCAGTACTTC
few	.	TRBV11-2	TRBJ2-7	CASRQPGRTSYEQYF	TGTGCCAGCAGGCAACCGGGCCGGACCTCCTACGAGCAGTACTTC